These 9 T cell receptor beta chains came from one sample sequenced in a study of identical twins. TCRdb itself ran the 5' RACE reads through MiXCR, one entry per CDR3 protein. The sample includes about 700,000 distinct CDR3 sequences, 6% to 6.5% of them seen just once. Sequenced input: naive T cells sorted from blood. These receptors came from a man between 18 and 29 years old in good health.

This clonotype was seen repeatedly, ten times or more. V is TRBV20-1 and J is TRBJ1-1, with no clear D. The CDR3 loop spans 13 amino acids. Trimming stripped 2 bases from V and 4 bases from J, with 11 bases between. Germline V CDR1 and CDR2: DFQATT, SNEGSKA (reference sequence). The CDR3 coding sequence is TGCAGTGCTAGACCCCAGTCGGTCACTGAAGCTTTCTTT. This sequence encodes CSARPQSVTEAFF.

The V call is TRBV11-2, the J call TRBJ2-7, with TRBD1 matching 7 bases. This CDR3 contains 14 residues. V lost 5 bases and J lost 4; bases outside the gene matches: 8. Per germline, CDR1 SGHAT and CDR2 FQNNGV. The CDR3 DNA reads as TGTGCCAGCAGCCCACACAGGGGTTATTACGAGCAGTACTTC. Protein sequence: CASSPHRGYYEQYF.

This clonotype was seen many times. The rearrangement links TRBV27 to TRBJ2-2, with 10 positions matching TRBD1. J was trimmed by 3 bases and V by 6 bases; bases with no gene match: 16. CDR1 MNHEY and CDR2 SMNVEV come from the germline V gene (reference sequence). This CDR3 contains 19 residues. For the CDR3, the DNA is TGTGCCAGCAGACCCCTCAAAGGGACAGGGGATTGGTACACCGGGGAGCTGTTTTTT. Its translation: CASRPLKGTGDWYTGELFF.

In this sample, this clonotype turned up many times. The rearrangement uses TRBV20-1 and TRBJ2-3, with D uncertain. Germline assignment: CDR1 DFQATT and CDR2 SNEGSKA (reference sequence). CDR3 length: 12 residues. V lost 3 bases to trimming and J lost 3 bases, with 7 bases between them. The chain's CDR3 is CSASFGTDTQYF. The CDR3 DNA sequence: TGCAGTGCTAGTTTCGGGACAGATACGCAGTATTTT.

This clonotype was recorded a few times. The V gene is TRBV12-3 or TRBV12-4, the J gene TRBJ2-2; D not certain. This CDR3 has 13 residues. Trimming left V 2 bases short and J 6 bases short, with 7 bases between. CDR3: CASSLLHAGELFF. The CDR3 bases are TGTGCCAGCAGTTTATTGCACGCCGGGGAGCTGTTTTTT.

This clonotype was seen ten or more times. The chain has TRBV20-1 and TRBJ1-6, with 7 bases lining up with TRBD1. The germline gives CDR1 DFQATT, CDR2 SNEGSKA (reference sequence). The CDR3 runs 15 residues. After removal of 2 bases from V and 4 bases from J, the junction contained 5 bases not matched to a gene. DNA for the CDR3: TGCAGTGCTAGAACCGACAGGGCTTATAATTCACCCCTCCACTTT. Amino acids: CSARTDRAYNSPLHF.

This clonotype was seen many times. This chain links TRBV7-6 with TRBJ2-7; no firm D call. Germline V gene lookup returns CDR1 SGHVS and CDR2 FNYEAQ. The length of the CDR3 is 15 residues. The V end was cut by 2 bases, the J end by 3 bases, with 14 bases between. The CDR3 loop is CASSLRPSPGYEQYF. CDR3 coding DNA: TGTGCCAGCAGCTTAAGACCCAGCCCGGGCTACGAGCAGTACTTC.

There are a few counts of this clonotype. This chain uses TRBV4-2 with TRBJ2-3, with no clear D. Germline CDR1 is LGHNA and CDR2 is YNFKEQ. V lost 1 base to trimming and J lost 5 bases, with 10 bases between them. The CDR3 is 14 amino acids. As DNA, the CDR3 is TGTGCCAGCAGCCAAGGAGAGGATAAAGATACGCAGTATTTT. This encodes CASSQGEDKDTQYF.

In its sample, this clonotype was seen a few times. The V and J genes are TRBV18 and TRBJ2-2; D is possibly TRBD2 (6 bases). Germline assignment: CDR1 KGHSH and CDR2 LQKENI. Between the trimmed V and J ends, which lost 3 bases and 6 bases, there was a span of 14 bases. There are 15 residues in the CDR3. CDR3 protein: CASSPLPREPGELFF. CDR3 nucleotides: TGTGCCAGCTCACCCCTCCCCCGGGAGCCCGGGGAGCTGTTTTTT.